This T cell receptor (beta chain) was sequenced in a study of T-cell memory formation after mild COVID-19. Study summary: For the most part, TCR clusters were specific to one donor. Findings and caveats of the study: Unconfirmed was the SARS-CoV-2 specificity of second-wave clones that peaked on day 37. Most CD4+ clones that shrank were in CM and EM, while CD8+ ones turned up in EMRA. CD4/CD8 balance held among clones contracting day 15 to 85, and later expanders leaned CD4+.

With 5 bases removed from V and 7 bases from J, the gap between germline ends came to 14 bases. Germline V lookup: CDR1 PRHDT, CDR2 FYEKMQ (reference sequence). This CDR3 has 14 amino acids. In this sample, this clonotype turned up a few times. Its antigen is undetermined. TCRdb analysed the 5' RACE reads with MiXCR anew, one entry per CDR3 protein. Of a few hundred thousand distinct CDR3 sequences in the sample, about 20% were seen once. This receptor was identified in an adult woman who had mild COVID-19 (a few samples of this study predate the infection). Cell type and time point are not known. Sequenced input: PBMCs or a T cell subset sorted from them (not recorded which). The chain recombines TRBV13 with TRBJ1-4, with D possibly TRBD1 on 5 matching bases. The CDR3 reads CASSGGGSPEKLFF. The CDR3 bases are TGTGCCAGCAGCGGGGGGGGTTCCCCTGAAAAACTGTTTTTT.